The 21 T cell receptor beta chains listed next were all sequenced from one sample in a study of T cells in tuberculosis. Time point noted: new active TB diagnosis, blood taken before or within 7 days of starting treatment. The repertoire was sequenced with immunoSEQ multiplex PCR; TCRdb's copy has only in-frame clones and lacks some. The sample lists tens of thousands of clones; approximately 90% were seen once. Here the sequenced sample was PBMCs, taken at tuberculosis diagnosis. All receptors come from an adult with tuberculosis.

The chain is built from TRBV27 and TRBJ2-7; no clear D. CDR3 length: 14 amino acids. Between the trimmed V and J ends, which lost 4 bases and 3 bases, there was a span of 13 bases. The V gene's germline CDR1 is MNHEY and CDR2 SMNVEV (reference sequence). CDR3 coding DNA: TGTGCCAGCAGTTGGAAAGGAGCGAGCTACGAGCAGTACTTC. Translated: CASSWKGASYEQYF.

The chain joins TRBV6-5 to TRBJ1-1; 10 bases align to TRBD1. The CDR3 runs 13 residues. With V trimmed by 6 bases and J by 12 bases, 10 bases remained unmatched. In germline, CDR1 is MNHEY, CDR2 SVGAGI. The CDR3 spells CASSQLGGQGTFF. CDR3 bases: TGTGCCAGCAGCCAACTTGGGGGACAGGGGACTTTCTTT.

This chain connects TRBV27 to TRBJ2-7; 10 positions match TRBD2. V shed 10 bases and J 2 bases; nucleotides not matched to a gene: 5. This CDR3 spans 13 amino acids. Germline V CDR1 and CDR2: MNHEY, SMNVEV (reference sequence). CDR3 protein: CATRSGGTYEQYF. CDR3 bases: TGTGCCACCCGTAGCGGGGGGACCTACGAGCAGTACTTC.

The genes are TRBV4-1 and TRBJ2-7; weak D call: TRBD2 (6 bases). The V gene's germline CDR1 is MGHRA and CDR2 YSYEKL. V was cut by 1 base and J by 8 bases, with 18 bases left in between. This CDR3 contains 15 residues. The CDR3, as DNA: TGCGCCAGCAGCCAAGGGGGAGGAACCTCTTCCAAGCAGTACTTC. Translating it yields CASSQGGGTSSKQYF.

This chain joins TRBV7-2 and TRBJ2-3, with 7 nucleotides matching TRBD2. Losses at the gene ends were 3 bases for V and 1 base for J; bases not matched to a gene: 1. This CDR3 has 14 residues. Germline CDR1 and CDR2: SGHTA and FQGNSA. The CDR3 region has the DNA TGTGCCAGCAGCTTCGGACTAGGCACAGATACGCAGTATTTT. This sequence encodes CASSFGLGTDTQYF. The variable domain in full, completed from reference TRBV7-2 and TRBJ2-3, reads GAGVSQSPSNKVTEKGKDVELRCDPISGHTALYWYRQSLGQGLEFLIYFQGNSAPDKSGLPSDRFSAERTGGSVSTLTIQRTQQEDSAVYLCASSFGLGTDTQYFGPGTRLTVL.

The chain is built from TRBV28 and TRBJ1-1, with unresolved D. V lost 8 bases, J lost 2 bases, and 12 bases lay in between. The CDR3 has 13 amino acids. From germline, CDR1 is MDHEN and CDR2 SYDVKM. CDR3 protein: CASRPPSNTEAFF. The CDR3 DNA sequence: TGTGCCAGCCGTCCCCCTTCTAACACTGAAGCTTTCTTT. The complete variable domain, with remaining parts taken from reference TRBV28 and TRBJ1-1, reads DVKVTQSSRYLVKRTGEKVFLECVQDMDHENMFWYRQDPGLGLRLIYFSYDVKMKEKGDIPEGYSVSREKKERFSLILESASTNQTSMYLCASRPPSNTEAFFGQGTRLTVV.

The V gene is TRBV29-1, the J gene TRBJ2-4, with D tentatively TRBD2 (5 bases). Germline V lookup: CDR1 SQVTM, CDR2 ANQGSEA. The CDR3 has 16 residues. The germline V and J ends were trimmed by 3 bases and 0 bases, with 15 bases remaining between them. The CDR3 here is CSVEEEINLAKNIQYF. CDR3 sequence (DNA): TGCAGCGTTGAGGAGGAAATCAACCTAGCCAAAAACATTCAGTACTTC.

The chain employs TRBV9 and TRBJ2-5; 10 bases line up with TRBD2. Per the germline V gene, CDR1 is SGDLS and CDR2 is YYNGEE. The CDR3 is 18 residues long. V lost 3 bases, J lost 5 bases, and 16 bases stayed unmatched. The CDR3 bases are TGTGCCAGCAGCGCCACGTCCCATCTAGCGGGAGAGGCTGAGACCCAGTACTTC. As protein: CASSATSHLAGEAETQYF.

The genes are TRBV6-5 and TRBJ2-7; 10 bases agree with TRBD1. V shed 2 bases, J shed 5 bases, and the junction held 3 bases outside the gene matches. The germline V gene has CDR1 MNHEY and CDR2 SVGAGI. This CDR3 has 14 residues. The CDR3 loop is CASSYRQGANEQYF. The CDR3, as DNA: TGTGCCAGCAGTTACCGACAGGGGGCTAACGAGCAGTACTTC.

The chain joins TRBV9 to TRBJ2-3, with D tentatively TRBD2 (6 bases). In germline, CDR1 is SGDLS, CDR2 YYNGEE. Trimming pared 4 bases from V and 1 base from J, leaving 16 bases between. The CDR3 consists of 16 residues. The CDR3 here is CASSLQEGRGTDTQYF. The CDR3 nucleotides read TGTGCCAGCAGCCTGCAGGAGGGGCGGGGCACAGATACGCAGTATTTT.

This chain uses TRBV6-5 with TRBJ1-2; 9 nucleotides align to TRBD1. With V trimmed by 10 bases and J by 5 bases, 14 bases remained unmatched. The CDR3 sequence is 15 residues long. Germline loops: CDR1 MNHEY, CDR2 SVGAGI. The CDR3 region has the DNA TGTGCCACCCTCTCGGACAGGGGTTACTGGTATGGCTACACCTTC. Residues: CATLSDRGYWYGYTF.

The chain recombines TRBV5-4 with TRBJ2-1, with D maybe TRBD1 (6 bases). CDR1 is SGHNT and CDR2 is YYREEE in the germline V gene (reference sequence). V lost 0 bases and J lost 10, with 17 bases in between. The CDR3 sequence is 15 residues long. The CDR3 DNA sequence: TGTGCCAGCAGCTTGGAGGGGGTGAGGGAAGGGGAGCAGTTCTTC. Amino acids: CASSLEGVREGEQFF.

This chain connects TRBV5-5 to TRBJ2-6, with D tentatively TRBD1 (5 bases). The CDR3 loop spans 16 amino acids. CDR1 and CDR2 from the germline V gene are SGHKS and YYEKEE (reference sequence). Between the trimmed V and J ends, which lost 4 bases and 0 bases, there was a span of 11 bases. Here the CDR3 reads CASSRGPNSGANVLTF. As DNA, the CDR3 is TGTGCCAGCAGCAGGGGTCCGAACTCTGGGGCCAACGTCCTGACTTTC.

The gene calls are TRBV2 and TRBJ1-1; D is perhaps TRBD1 (5 bases). CDR1 SNHLY and CDR2 FYNNEI come from the germline V gene. The CDR3 length is 11 residues. Trimming removed 5 bases at V and 7 bases at J, with 8 bases between. CDR3 protein: CASSLQVEAFF. The DNA of the CDR3 is TGTGCCAGCAGTTTACAGGTTGAAGCTTTCTTT.

V gene TRBV7-2 combines with J gene TRBJ1-1; D is possibly TRBD1 (6 bases). Deletions cut 5 bases from V and 4 bases from J, with 14 bases between. CDR3 length: 14 residues. Germline-derived CDR1 and CDR2 are SGHTA and FQGNSA. CDR3 region: CASSPRRGGTEAFF. The CDR3 DNA reads TGTGCCAGCAGCCCCAGGAGGGGGGGCACTGAAGCTTTCTTT.

The chain uses TRBV4-1 and TRBJ1-3; the match to TRBD1 covers 7 bases. The CDR3 spans 14 residues. Germline V gene sequence: CDR1 MGHRA, CDR2 YSYEKL. Losses at the gene ends were 4 bases for V and 11 bases for J; bases not matched to a gene: 11. This CDR3 is CASSPLGQTVAIYF. DNA for the CDR3: TGCGCCAGCAGCCCTTTGGGACAGACGGTCGCCATATATTTT.

The CDR3 sequence is CASKFPTGANYGYTF. The DNA for the CDR3 is TGTGCCAGTAAATTCCCGACAGGCGCTAACTATGGCTACACCTTC. The J gene is TRBJ1-2, the V gene TRBV19; the D gene is possibly TRBD1 (6 bases). The CDR3 has 15 amino acids. V was clipped by 7 bases and J by 0 bases, with 15 bases between them. Germline CDR1 and CDR2: LNHDA and SQIVND (reference sequence).

The V call is TRBV19, the J call TRBJ1-1; 10 bases are shared with TRBD1. This CDR3 contains 14 residues. V was pared by 5 bases and J by 4 bases, with 4 bases of the junction left unmatched. Per the germline V gene, CDR1 is LNHDA and CDR2 is SQIVND (reference sequence). The CDR3 here is CASSPGDRGTEAFF. In DNA, the CDR3 is TGTGCCAGTAGTCCAGGGGACAGGGGCACTGAAGCTTTCTTT.

V gene TRBV18 combines with J gene TRBJ2-3; weak D call: TRBD1 (6 bases). Deletions cut 3 bases from V and 6 bases from J, with 13 bases between. The CDR3 is 14 residues long. The germline V gene has CDR1 KGHSH and CDR2 LQKENI. The CDR3 loop is CASSPGQLRDTQYF. In nucleotides, the CDR3 is TGTGCCAGCTCACCGGGACAACTGCGCGATACGCAGTATTTT.

The rearrangement uses TRBV2 and TRBJ2-5, with TRBD2 identical over 14 bases. The V segment lost 6 bases and the J segment 4 bases; nucleotides outside the gene matches: 4. CDR1 is SNHLY and CDR2 is FYNNEI in the germline V gene. The CDR3 spans 15 residues. This CDR3 reads CASRGLAGVGETQYF. CDR3 DNA: TGTGCCAGCAGGGGACTAGCGGGAGTTGGAGAGACCCAGTACTTC.

The J gene is TRBJ2-5, the V gene TRBV30, with 7 bases fitting TRBD2. CDR1 GTSNPN and CDR2 SVGIG come from the germline V gene (reference sequence). This CDR3 is built from 13 residues. V shed 0 bases and J 4 bases; nucleotides not matched to a gene: 2. CDR3 in amino acids: CAWSVGGGETQYF. CDR3 nucleotides: TGTGCCTGGAGTGTTGGGGGGGGAGAGACCCAGTACTTC.